The present TCR beta chain was sequenced within a study of beta chain features in type 1 diabetes. As regards this clone: The antigen remains undetermined.

Expressed TCRB transcripts were sequenced because the isolated RNA had all been reverse transcribed beforehand. The repertoire was sequenced with immunoSEQ multiplex PCR; TCRdb's copy has only in-frame clones and lacks some. Here the sample spans under 300,000 clones, 14% being singletons. Study results and caveats: People with Type 1 diabetes carried modestly yet significantly shorter TCRB CDR3s in all four CD4+ subsets.

CDR1 is SGHVS and CDR2 is FNYEAQ in the germline V gene. The V end lost 1 base, the J end lost 0 bases, and 6 bases lay between the germline ends. This CDR3 spans 14 amino acids. The sequencing sample was made of naive CD4+ T cells from blood. The chain is built from TRBV7-6 and TRBJ1-1; D is undetermined. This clonotype originated in a man aged 30-40 years with type 1 diabetes. Here the CDR3 reads CASSLEHLNTEAFF. The CDR3 coding sequence is TGTGCCAGCAGCTTAGAACACCTGAACACTGAAGCTTTCTTT.